The 24 T cell receptor beta chains listed next were all sequenced from one sample in a study of somatic mutations in cytotoxic T cells in rheumatoid arthritis. Assay: immunoSEQ multiplex PCR; the TCRdb copy retains only in-frame clones and omits some. Of some 30,000 clones listed, approximately 78% are singletons. The sample taken for sequencing was CD8+ T cells sorted from blood. The receptors stem from an adult with rheumatoid arthritis.

The chain recombines TRBV5-4 with TRBJ1-3; perhaps TRBD1 as D (5 bases). Between the trimmed V and J ends, which lost 4 bases and 0 bases, there was a span of 14 bases. The CDR3 is 16 residues long. Germline-derived CDR1 and CDR2 are SGHNT and YYREEE (reference sequence). The CDR3 spells CASSHGGVSSGNTIYF. The CDR3 bases are TGTGCCAGCAGCCACGGAGGGGTCAGCTCTGGAAACACCATATATTTT.

This chain links TRBV7-8 with TRBJ2-3, with TRBD2 matching over 13 bases. This CDR3 is built from 16 residues. The ends lost 5 bases at V and 4 bases at J; junction bases unmatched: 6. Germline CDR1 and CDR2: SGHVS and FQNEAQ. DNA for the CDR3: TGTGCCAGCAGCCCCGGGACTAGCGGGAAGGCAGATACGCAGTATTTT. It encodes CASSPGTSGKADTQYF.

This clone appeared a few times. The chain combines TRBV7-2 with TRBJ1-2, with D possibly TRBD1 on 6 matching bases. The germline V gene encodes CDR1 SGHTA and CDR2 FQGNSA. Trimming shortened V by 3 bases and J by 6 bases, and 14 bases separated the two germline ends. The CDR3 is 14 amino acids. The CDR3 is CASSFLGTTHGYTF. In nucleotides, the CDR3 is TGTGCCAGCAGCTTTCTAGGGACAACACATGGCTACACCTTC.

The chain has TRBV5-4 and TRBJ2-7; the D is unclear. The CDR3 contains 14 residues. The germline V and J ends were trimmed by 2 bases and 0 bases, with 9 bases remaining between them. Germline assignment: CDR1 SGHNT and CDR2 YYREEE (reference sequence). The CDR3 DNA reads TGTGCCAGCAGCTTATCCCCAGTCTCCTACGAGCAGTACTTC. Translation gives CASSLSPVSYEQYF.

The CDR3 DNA reads as TGTGCCAGCAGCTATACGAACCGGGCCCCCTCTGGAAACACCATATATTTT. Amino acid sequence: CASSYTNRAPSGNTIYF. The rearrangement uses TRBV7-2 and TRBJ1-3; D uncertain. Trimming cost V 4 bases and J 0 bases, with 16 bases left between them. The CDR3 loop spans 17 amino acids. The V gene's germline CDR1 is SGHTA and CDR2 FQGNSA. Filled out from reference TRBV7-2 and TRBJ1-3, the complete variable domain reads GAGVSQSPSNKVTEKGKDVELRCDPISGHTALYWYRQSLGQGLEFLIYFQGNSAPDKSGLPSDRFSAERTGGSVSTLTIQRTQQEDSAVYLCASSYTNRAPSGNTIYFGEGSWLTVV.

The CDR3 loop is CASRRTGVGTEAFF. The CDR3 DNA reads as TGTGCCAGCAGGAGGACAGGGGTAGGCACTGAAGCTTTCTTT. The chain recombines TRBV11-2 with TRBJ1-1, with 9 bases lining up with TRBD1. Per germline, CDR1 SGHAT and CDR2 FQNNGV. J gave up 4 bases and V 6 bases, and 6 bases lay outside the gene matches. The CDR3 is made up of 14 amino acids.

This clone was counted only a few times. The rearrangement joins TRBV4-1 to TRBJ2-7; TRBD1 matches at 9 bases. Germline values: CDR1 MGHRA, CDR2 YSYEKL. After removal of 1 base from V and 4 bases from J, the junction contained 5 bases not matched to a gene. The CDR3 has 15 amino acids. DNA for the CDR3: TGCGCCAGCAGCCAAGGACAGGGGGGAACATACGAGCAGTACTTC. The encoded protein is CASSQGQGGTYEQYF.

The chain joins TRBV7-9 to TRBJ2-3, with D tentatively TRBD1 (8 bases). The germline V gene has CDR1 SEHNR and CDR2 FQNEAQ (reference sequence). With 1 base removed from V and 6 bases from J, the gap between germline ends came to 11 bases. This CDR3 region has 14 residues. CDR3 residues: CASSLVQGGDTQYF. Here the CDR3 DNA reads TGTGCCAGCAGCTTAGTACAGGGGGGGGATACGCAGTATTTT. Full variable domain (rest looked up from reference TRBV7-9 and TRBJ2-3): DTGVSQNPRHKITKRGQNVTFRCDPISEHNRLYWYRQTLGQGPEFLTYFQNEAQLEKSRLLSDRFSAERPKGSFSTLEIQRTEQGDSAMYLCASSLVQGGDTQYFGPGTRLTVL.

V usage is TRBV6-4 and J usage is TRBJ1-5; a possible D gene is TRBD1 (5 bases). V was clipped by 6 bases and J by 4 bases, with 19 bases between them. The germline V gene has CDR1 MRHNA and CDR2 SNTAGT. The CDR3 loop spans 16 amino acids. The CDR3: CASRAIMKGRNQPQHF. The CDR3 bases are TGTGCCAGCAGAGCCATAATGAAGGGACGGAATCAGCCCCAGCATTTT.

The chain carries TRBV7-9 and TRBJ2-7, with TRBD1 identical over 7 bases. Germline CDR1 SEHNR, CDR2 FQNEAQ (reference sequence). V lost 2 bases and J lost 5; bases outside the gene matches: 6. CDR3 length: 14 amino acids. The DNA of the CDR3 is TGTGCCAGCAGCTTAAGTCGAGGGGGCCACGAGCAGTACTTC. Translated, it gives CASSLSRGGHEQYF.

The chain couples TRBV7-9 to TRBJ1-4; 7 bases are shared with TRBD1. This CDR3 region has 16 residues. Germline V lookup: CDR1 SEHNR, CDR2 FQNEAQ (reference sequence). The V segment lost 6 bases and the J segment 3 bases; nucleotides outside the gene matches: 10. As DNA, the CDR3 is TGTGCCAGCAGTTTACAGGGGTTAGAAGCTAATGAAAAACTGTTTTTT. Amino acid sequence: CASSLQGLEANEKLFF. Full variable domain (missing parts from reference TRBV7-9 and TRBJ1-4): DTGVSQNPRHKITKRGQNVTFRCDPISEHNRLYWYRQTLGQGPEFLTYFQNEAQLEKSRLLSDRFSAERPKGSFSTLEIQRTEQGDSAMYLCASSLQGLEANEKLFFGSGTQLSVL.

V and J are TRBV5-4 and TRBJ1-4; tentatively, D is TRBD1 (5 bases). The CDR3 contains 16 residues. V was trimmed by 0 bases and J by 3 bases, leaving 12 bases between them. Germline CDR1 SGHNT, CDR2 YYREEE (reference sequence). The CDR3 here is CASSLGERGANEKLFF. CDR3 nucleotides: TGTGCCAGCAGCTTGGGGGAACGGGGGGCTAATGAAAAACTGTTTTTT.

The rearrangement joins TRBV6-5 to TRBJ2-3; 8 bases map to TRBD2. The CDR3 is 16 residues long. V shed 8 bases and J 2 bases; nucleotides not matched to a gene: 12. CDR1 is MNHEY, CDR2 SVGAGI, per germline. The CDR3 protein is CASGSQSGLATDTQYF. For the CDR3, the DNA is TGTGCCAGCGGTTCCCAGTCAGGACTAGCCACAGATACGCAGTATTTT.

The CDR3 region has the DNA TGTGCCAGTAGTCCCTCAACAGGGTTCTACGAGCAGTACTTC. It encodes CASSPSTGFYEQYF. The J gene is TRBJ2-7, the V gene TRBV19, with TRBD1 as a possible D gene (6 bases). CDR1 is LNHDA and CDR2 is SQIVND in the germline V gene (reference sequence). This CDR3 comprises 14 residues. Trimming cost V 5 bases and J 3 bases, with 14 bases left between them.

The chain couples TRBV7-2 to TRBJ1-3, with unresolved D. V lost 5 bases, J lost 4 bases, and 12 bases lay in between. The CDR3 sequence is 14 residues long. Germline CDR1 is SGHTA and CDR2 is FQGNSA. CDR3 in amino acids: CASSVLNLGNTIYF. The DNA for the CDR3 is TGTGCCAGCAGCGTACTAAACCTAGGAAACACCATATATTTT.

V is TRBV13 and J is TRBJ2-7, with 7 bases aligning to TRBD1. V lost 5 bases and J lost 0; bases outside the gene matches: 4. The CDR3 spans 14 residues. Germline CDR1 and CDR2: PRHDT and FYEKMQ (reference sequence). In nucleotides, the CDR3 is TGTGCCAGCAGCGTCGGGACAGCCTCCTACGAGCAGTACTTC. This gives the protein CASSVGTASYEQYF.

This chain links TRBV4-1 with TRBJ2-1; a possible D gene is TRBD2 (5 bases). The CDR3 contains 15 residues. V was clipped by 7 bases and J by 0 bases, with 13 bases between them. The germline V gene encodes CDR1 MGHRA and CDR2 YSYEKL. The CDR3 region has the DNA TGCGCCAGCACCTTGGGAGCGAGCTCCTACAATGAGCAGTTCTTC. Its protein product is CASTLGASSYNEQFF.

This sequence joins TRBV4-1 and TRBJ1-3, with a possible D match to TRBD1 (5 bases). V dropped 2 bases and J dropped 5 bases, with 16 bases sitting between them. This CDR3 contains 16 residues. Germline-derived CDR1 and CDR2 are MGHRA and YSYEKL. Written as DNA, the CDR3 is TGCGCCAGCAGCCAACGGGACGCGGTACTTAGAAACACCATATATTTT. Protein sequence: CASSQRDAVLRNTIYF.

V and J are TRBV7-9 and TRBJ1-1; D is ambiguous. The CDR3 sequence is 12 residues long. From germline, CDR1 is SEHNR and CDR2 FQNEAQ (reference sequence). With 3 bases removed from V and 6 bases from J, the gap between germline ends came to 8 bases. The CDR3 nucleotides are TGTGCCAGCAGCTTGAGGGAGCCTGAAGCTTTCTTT. It specifies CASSLREPEAFF.

This clone was seen a single time. Germline is not matched at one junction end, which may reflect a read error. J is TRBJ1-5 and V is TRBV4-3; D is undetermined. CDR1 and CDR2 from the germline V gene are LGHNA and YSLEER. CDR3 length: 16 amino acids. DNA for the CDR3: TGCGCCAGCAGCCAAGTGGCGAAATCGGGCAACCAGCCCCAGCATTTT. Its protein is CASSQVAKSGNQPQHF.

This clone was seen a handful of times. The chain is built from TRBV19 and TRBJ1-2, with D hard to call. The germline CDR1 and CDR2 sequences are LNHDA and SQIVND (reference sequence). V shed 5 bases and J shed 5 bases, with 15 bases lying between them. This CDR3 contains 14 residues. Here the CDR3 reads CASSSRGSQYGYTF. The DNA of the CDR3 is TGTGCCAGTAGTTCCCGAGGGTCCCAGTATGGCTACACCTTC. The full variable domain, completed using reference TRBV19 and TRBJ1-2, is DGGITQSPKYLFRKEGQNVTLSCEQNLNHDAMYWYRQDPGQGLRLIYYSQIVNDFQKGDIAEGYSVSREKKESFPLTVTSAQKNPTAFYLCASSSRGSQYGYTFGSGTRLTVV.

The chain combines TRBV7-2 with TRBJ1-4; D is undetermined. The CDR3 covers 14 residues. Germline V gene data show CDR1 as SGHTA and CDR2 as FQGNSA. V gave up 4 bases and J gave up 8 bases, with 14 bases separating them. CDR3 amino acids: CASSSRATGEKLFF. The CDR3 DNA reads TGTGCCAGCAGCTCCCGGGCAACGGGGGAAAAACTGTTTTTT. The full variable domain, rest sourced from reference TRBV7-2 and TRBJ1-4, is GAGVSQSPSNKVTEKGKDVELRCDPISGHTALYWYRQSLGQGLEFLIYFQGNSAPDKSGLPSDRFSAERTGGSVSTLTIQRTQQEDSAVYLCASSSRATGEKLFFGSGTQLSVL.

This clone was detected once. The chain joins TRBV7-8 to TRBJ2-5, with D possibly being TRBD1 or TRBD2 (5 bases each). The CDR3 totals 16 residues. V lost 0 bases to trimming and J lost 2 bases, with 13 bases between them. The germline V gene encodes CDR1 SGHVS and CDR2 FQNEAQ. For the CDR3, the DNA is TGTGCCAGCAGCTTAGCGGGACGGAGGTCTCAAGAGACCCAGTACTTC. It yields the protein CASSLAGRRSQETQYF. The entire variable domain, with the rest obtained from reference TRBV7-8 and TRBJ2-5, is as follows: GAGVSQSPRYKVAKRGQDVALRCDPISGHVSLFWYQQALGQGPEFLTYFQNEAQLDKSGLPSDRFFAERPEGSVSTLKIQRTQQEDSAVYLCASSLAGRRSQETQYFGPGTRLLVL.

The chain combines TRBV6-4 with TRBJ2-1, with 12 bases that match TRBD2. Trimming cost V 5 bases and J 4 bases; bases outside gene matches: 3. The CDR3 spans 15 residues. Germline CDR1 reads MRHNA; CDR2 reads SNTAGT. Here the CDR3 DNA reads TGTGCCAGCAGTAGACTAGCGGGAGAGTACAATGAGCAGTTCTTC. The encoded protein is CASSRLAGEYNEQFF.